The 23 T cell receptor beta chains presented below share a single source sample, sequenced in a study of blood T cell repertoires in COVID-19. Clones were read by immunoSEQ multiplex PCR, and TCRdb kept only the in-frame ones, dropping some. Among around 160,000 clones, 80% were seen once, and the ten largest hold more than 3%. The sample consisted of PBMCs or T cells enriched from blood (not recorded which). These receptor sequences come from a woman aged 55 to 70 who had recovered from COVID-19.

CDR3 DNA: TGTGCCAGCAGTTTATGGCAGGGGGACGAGCAGTACTTC. It yields the protein CASSLWQGDEQYF. The chain uses TRBV27 and TRBJ2-7, with 7 bases that match TRBD1. The germline CDR1 and CDR2 sequences are MNHEY and SMNVEV (reference sequence). The V and J ends lost 1 base and 5 bases, in that order; junction bases with no gene match: 2. The CDR3 length is 13 residues.

The chain is built from TRBV30 and TRBJ2-7; tentative D call: TRBD2 (7 bases). Trimming left V 4 bases short and J 4 bases short, with 17 bases between. Germline CDR1 GTSNPN, CDR2 SVGIG (reference sequence). The CDR3 contains 14 residues. CDR3: CAWTLGGGLYEQYF. CDR3 in DNA: TGTGCCTGGACCCTAGGGGGGGGGCTTTACGAGCAGTACTTC.

In this sample, this clone turned up once. The chain combines TRBV14 with TRBJ2-5; 15 nucleotides match TRBD2. The CDR3 is made up of 15 amino acids. After removal of 4 bases from V and 5 bases from J, the junction contained 2 bases not matched to a gene. CDR1 and CDR2 from the germline V gene are SGHDN and FVKESK. The CDR3 DNA sequence: TGTGCCAGCAGCCCAGGGACTAGCGGGGGGGAGACCCAGTACTTC. Encoded protein: CASSPGTSGGETQYF.

The chain employs TRBV7-3 and TRBJ2-7; 9 bases line up with TRBD2. The CDR3 is 13 residues long. The J segment lost 2 bases and the V segment lost 8 bases, leaving 4 bases of the junction unmatched. The germline CDR1 and CDR2 sequences are SGHTA and FQGTGA. The CDR3 DNA reads as TGTGCCAGCTTGGCGGGGGGGCCCTACGAGCAGTACTTC. Translation gives CASLAGGPYEQYF.

This clone was seen a handful of times. V is TRBV5-1 and J is TRBJ2-7; D is unclear. The CDR3 runs to 11 residues. The ends were cut back, 3 bases at V and 6 bases at J, with 7 bases in the middle. Germline CDR1 SGHRS, CDR2 YFSETQ. The DNA of the CDR3 is TGCGCCAGCAGCTCACAATTCGAGCAGTACTTC. Translated, it gives CASSSQFEQYF.

This clone has a handful of counts. The gene calls are TRBV7-8 and TRBJ1-2, with D perhaps matching TRBD1 (6 bases). V dropped 0 bases and J dropped 8 bases, with 13 bases sitting between them. The CDR3 sequence is 14 residues long. Germline loops: CDR1 SGHVS, CDR2 FQNEAQ. The CDR3, as DNA: TGTGCCAGCAGCTTAGCGACCGGGACATCGGGCTACACCTTC. Encoded protein: CASSLATGTSGYTF.

The rearrangement links TRBV18 to TRBJ2-5; the D is unclear. The V gene lost 4 bases and the J gene lost 3 bases, with 3 bases spanning the gap. The CDR3 has 11 amino acids. Germline V gives CDR1 KGHSH, CDR2 LQKENI. CDR3 DNA: TGTGCCAGCTCACGCGAAGAGACCCAGTACTTC. Encoded protein: CASSREETQYF.

The CDR3, as DNA: TGTGCCAGCAGTACAGGGTTAGGCTACACCTTC. Its translation: CASSTGLGYTF. The V and J genes are TRBV6-5 and TRBJ1-2, with D perhaps TRBD1 (6 bases). This CDR3 has 11 residues. Trimming took 5 bases from V and 8 from J, leaving 9 bases between them. Germline CDR1 is MNHEY and CDR2 is SVGAGI.

J is TRBJ1-5 and V is TRBV18, with unresolved D. The CDR3 totals 15 residues. Germline CDR1 and CDR2: KGHSH and LQKENI. V lost 1 base, J lost 1 base, and 8 bases lay in between. The CDR3 protein is CASSPRQASNQPQHF. In DNA form, the CDR3 reads TGTGCCAGCTCACCACGGCAGGCAAGCAATCAGCCCCAGCATTTT.

V and J are TRBV18 and TRBJ2-5, with 9 bases aligning to TRBD2. J was trimmed by 2 bases and V by 3 bases; bases with no gene match: 7. Germline-derived CDR1 and CDR2 are KGHSH and LQKENI. This CDR3 has 16 amino acids. The CDR3 sequence: CASSPYNLAGQETQYF. CDR3 DNA sequence: TGTGCCAGCTCACCCTACAACCTAGCGGGACAAGAGACCCAGTACTTC.

This clone was recorded only once. This chain uses TRBV19 with TRBJ1-3; 10 bases align to TRBD1. J lost 2 bases, V lost 7 bases, and 2 bases had no gene match. The CDR3 spans 14 residues. CDR1 is LNHDA and CDR2 is SQIVND in the germline V gene (reference sequence). The CDR3 DNA follows: TGTGCCAGTAAGGACAGGGGGGCTGGAAACACCATATATTTT. It translates to CASKDRGAGNTIYF.

The chain combines TRBV24-1 with TRBJ1-2, with D perhaps matching TRBD1 (5 bases). The length of the CDR3 is 14 residues. The V end lost 1 base, the J end lost 4 bases, and 9 bases lay between the germline ends. Germline loops: CDR1 KGHDR, CDR2 SFDVKD. CDR3 region: CATSDFSGVYGYTF. The DNA for the CDR3 is TGTGCCACCAGTGATTTTTCGGGGGTCTATGGCTACACCTTC.

This clone was seen a single time. This chain links TRBV15 with TRBJ2-7; TRBD1 agrees at 8 bases. J was trimmed by 3 bases and V by 8 bases; bases with no gene match: 9. This CDR3 contains 14 residues. CDR1 and CDR2 from the germline V gene are LNHNV and YYDKDF (reference sequence). The CDR3 DNA sequence: TGTGCCACCGCCCGGACAGGGAGCTTCTACGAGCAGTACTTC. Encoded protein: CATARTGSFYEQYF.

This chain links TRBV24-1 with TRBJ1-2; the match to TRBD1 covers 7 bases. J lost 0 bases, V lost 6 bases, and 9 bases had no gene match. The CDR3 totals 16 residues. CDR1 is KGHDR, CDR2 SFDVKD, per germline. CDR3 nucleotide sequence: TGTGCCACCAGTCAGGGCAGGGGGTCACCTAACTATGGCTACACCTTC. This codes for CATSQGRGSPNYGYTF.

The genes are TRBV19 and TRBJ1-1, with D maybe TRBD1 (5 bases). This CDR3 has 15 residues. V lost 1 base to trimming and J lost 4 bases, with 13 bases between them. Germline V lookup: CDR1 LNHDA, CDR2 SQIVND (reference sequence). The CDR3 DNA sequence: TGTGCCAGTAGTATAGCGACTGGGGGAGGCACTGAAGCTTTCTTT. Amino acids: CASSIATGGGTEAFF.

This rearrangement joins TRBV19 to TRBJ2-2; the D gene is possibly TRBD1 (6 bases). V shed 1 base and J shed 1 base, with 7 bases lying between them. The CDR3 totals 15 residues. The germline V gene encodes CDR1 LNHDA and CDR2 SQIVND (reference sequence). The CDR3 is CASSIGRGNTGELFF. CDR3 bases: TGTGCCAGTAGTATAGGCAGGGGGAACACCGGGGAGCTGTTTTTT.

The chain joins TRBV19 to TRBJ1-3; D is undetermined. The germline gives CDR1 LNHDA, CDR2 SQIVND (reference sequence). The CDR3 is made up of 16 amino acids. V lost 3 bases to trimming and J lost 0 bases, with 12 bases between them. DNA of the CDR3: TGTGCCAGTAGTATTTCTGGGCCGATCTCTGGAAACACCATATATTTT. Amino acid sequence: CASSISGPISGNTIYF.

This clone was detected ten times or more. The rearrangement uses TRBV18 and TRBJ2-3, with D maybe TRBD1 (6 bases). The CDR3 spans 15 residues. The V gene's germline CDR1 is KGHSH and CDR2 LQKENI. The V and J ends lost 6 bases and 1 base respectively, with 14 bases between them. CDR3 protein: CASSRGGGGTDTQYF. The CDR3 bases are TGTGCCAGCTCTCGTGGGGGCGGTGGCACAGATACGCAGTATTTT.

The V gene is TRBV3-1 (or the pseudogene TRBV3-2), the J gene TRBJ1-4; D call uncertain. Germline values: CDR1 LGHDT, CDR2 YNNKEL (reference sequence). The CDR3 contains 14 residues. The germline V and J ends were trimmed by 1 base and 7 bases, with 10 bases remaining between them. The CDR3 DNA reads TGTGCCAGCAGCCAAGTCACAGTAAGTGAAAAACTGTTTTTT. Translating it yields CASSQVTVSEKLFF.

The chain recombines TRBV5-1 with TRBJ1-4; TRBD1 aligns across 7 bases. Germline V gene lookup returns CDR1 SGHRS and CDR2 YFSETQ. The CDR3 runs to 14 residues. V gave up 4 bases and J gave up 7 bases; unmatched junction bases: 7. The CDR3 loop reads CASSPRQGGEKLFF. The CDR3 nucleotides are TGCGCCAGCAGCCCCCGACAGGGAGGTGAAAAACTGTTTTTT.

This rearrangement joins TRBV11-2 to TRBJ2-5, with a tentative D call TRBD2 (7 bases). The CDR3 length is 15 residues. Trimming cost V 1 base and J 7 bases, with 16 bases left between them. Germline CDR1 SGHAT, CDR2 FQNNGV. Here the CDR3 reads CASSLGGGGSGTQYF. CDR3 in DNA: TGTGCCAGCAGCTTAGGAGGGGGGGGCTCGGGGACCCAGTACTTC.

The V and J genes are TRBV30 and TRBJ2-3; 11 bases align to TRBD1. Looked up from germline, CDR1 is GTSNPN and CDR2 is SVGIG (reference sequence). This CDR3 is 15 amino acids long. Trimming at V came to 8 bases and at J to 3 bases, leaving 10 bases not matched to a gene. CDR3 protein: CASIVGTGGTDTQYF. CDR3 nucleotide sequence: TGTGCCAGCATCGTCGGGACAGGGGGGACAGATACGCAGTATTTT.

V usage is TRBV3-1 (or the pseudogene TRBV3-2) and J usage is TRBJ1-1; 7 bases map to TRBD1. After removal of 5 bases from V and 7 bases from J, the junction contained 10 bases not matched to a gene. The CDR3 has 14 amino acids. Germline V gene sequence: CDR1 LGHDT, CDR2 YNNKEL (reference sequence). This CDR3 reads CASSSRGTKYEAFF. As DNA, the CDR3 is TGTGCCAGCAGCTCCAGGGGGACAAAATATGAAGCTTTCTTT.